This T cell receptor beta chain was sequenced in a study of a mutant IDH1 vaccine in newly diagnosed glioma. Study information: Following radiotherapy alone, or alongside temozolomide cycles, vaccination was started after an interval of 4-6 weeks. Previous care, which was radiotherapy, temozolomide, or both, most often involved both. Study-wide findings and caveats: Patients mounted vaccine-induced immune responses in 93.3% of cases.

This CDR3 has 17 amino acids. V lost 4 bases and J lost 1; bases outside the gene matches: 14. Germline V gene data show CDR1 as SGHRS and CDR2 as YFSETQ. Time point specified: week 35, safety follow-up. Every vaccination contained 300 ug of the mutant IDH1 20-mer peptide and was paired with topical imiquimod. Donor tumors were new WHO grade 3 or 4 IDH1-mutant, ATRX-lost astrocytomas. Sequencing was performed with immunoSEQ multiplex PCR; in TCRdb, only in-frame clones are kept and a portion is missing. Of 60,000 or so clones in the sample, around 84% were seen once. This clone was counted once. Antigen specificity is unknown.

The sample consisted of PBMCs, taken from a glioma patient whose treatment included an IDH1 peptide vaccine. The J gene is TRBJ2-7, the V gene TRBV5-1; TRBD1 matches at 7 bases. This clonotype was obtained from a man aged 25 to 40 with glioma. The CDR3 region is CASSHVKGPGQSYEQYF. The CDR3 nucleotides read TGCGCCAGCAGCCATGTGAAAGGTCCGGGACAGTCCTACGAGCAGTACTTC. Combining the CDR3 with reference TRBV5-1 and TRBJ2-7 gives the whole variable domain KAGVTQTPRYLIKTRGQQVTLSCSPISGHRSVSWYQQTPGQGLQFLFEYFSETQRNKGNFPGRFSGRQFSNSRSEMNVSTLELGDSALYLCASSHVKGPGQSYEQYFGPGTRLTVT.